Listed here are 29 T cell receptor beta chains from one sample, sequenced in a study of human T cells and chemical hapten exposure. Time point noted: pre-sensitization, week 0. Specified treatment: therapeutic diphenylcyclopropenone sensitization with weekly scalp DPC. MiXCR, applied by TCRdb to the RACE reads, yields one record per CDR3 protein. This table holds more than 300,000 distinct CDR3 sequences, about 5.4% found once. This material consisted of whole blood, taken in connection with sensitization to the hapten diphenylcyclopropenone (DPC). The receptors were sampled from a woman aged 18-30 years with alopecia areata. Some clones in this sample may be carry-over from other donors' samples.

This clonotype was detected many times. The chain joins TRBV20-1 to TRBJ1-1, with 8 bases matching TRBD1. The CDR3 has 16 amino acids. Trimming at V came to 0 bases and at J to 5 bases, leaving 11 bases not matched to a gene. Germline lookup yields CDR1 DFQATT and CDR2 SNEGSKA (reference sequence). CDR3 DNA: TGCAGTGCTAGAGATCCCAGGACAGGGTCGGAGACTGAAGCTTTCTTT. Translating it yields CSARDPRTGSETEAFF.

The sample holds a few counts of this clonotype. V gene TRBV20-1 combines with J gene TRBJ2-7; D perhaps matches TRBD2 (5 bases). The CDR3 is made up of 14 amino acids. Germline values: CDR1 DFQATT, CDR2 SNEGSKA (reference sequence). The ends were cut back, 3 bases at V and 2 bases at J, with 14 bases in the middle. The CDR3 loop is CSASESREPYEQYF. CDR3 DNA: TGCAGTGCTAGCGAATCTAGGGAGCCCTACGAGCAGTACTTC.

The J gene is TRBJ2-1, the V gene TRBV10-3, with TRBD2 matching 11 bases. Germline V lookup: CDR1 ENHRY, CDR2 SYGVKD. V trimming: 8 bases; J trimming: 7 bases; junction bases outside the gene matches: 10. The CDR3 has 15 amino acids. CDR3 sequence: CAIRDTSGGRNEQFF. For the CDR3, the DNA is TGTGCCATCCGCGATACTAGCGGGGGACGGAATGAGCAGTTCTTC.

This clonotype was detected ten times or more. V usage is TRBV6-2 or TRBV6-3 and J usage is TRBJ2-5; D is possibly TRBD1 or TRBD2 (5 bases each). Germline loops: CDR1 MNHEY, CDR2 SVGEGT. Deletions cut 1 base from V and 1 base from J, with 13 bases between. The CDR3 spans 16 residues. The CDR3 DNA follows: TGTGCCAGCAGTTACTGGGCAGGGACCATCCAAGAGACCCAGTACTTC. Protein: CASSYWAGTIQETQYF.

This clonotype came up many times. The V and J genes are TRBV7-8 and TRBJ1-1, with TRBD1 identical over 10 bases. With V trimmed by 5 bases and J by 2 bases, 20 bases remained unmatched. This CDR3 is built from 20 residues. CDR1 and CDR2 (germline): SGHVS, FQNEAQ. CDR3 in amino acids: CASSLPGQGQLGTTNTEAFF. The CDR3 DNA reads TGTGCCAGCAGCCTACCGGGACAGGGGCAGCTAGGGACGACTAACACTGAAGCTTTCTTT.

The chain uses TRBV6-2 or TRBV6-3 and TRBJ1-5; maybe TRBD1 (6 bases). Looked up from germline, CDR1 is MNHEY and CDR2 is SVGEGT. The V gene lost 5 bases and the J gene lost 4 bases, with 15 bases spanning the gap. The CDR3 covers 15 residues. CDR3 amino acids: CASSILQGWNQPQHF. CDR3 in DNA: TGTGCCAGCAGTATACTACAGGGTTGGAATCAGCCCCAGCATTTT.

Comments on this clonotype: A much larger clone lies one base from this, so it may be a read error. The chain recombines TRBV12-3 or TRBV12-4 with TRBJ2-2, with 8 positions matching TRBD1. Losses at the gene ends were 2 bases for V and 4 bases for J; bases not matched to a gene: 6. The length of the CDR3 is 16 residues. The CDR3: CASSLSGQGPTGELFF. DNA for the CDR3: TGTGCCAGCAGTTTATCCGGACAGGGTCCCACCGGGGAGCTGTTTTTT.

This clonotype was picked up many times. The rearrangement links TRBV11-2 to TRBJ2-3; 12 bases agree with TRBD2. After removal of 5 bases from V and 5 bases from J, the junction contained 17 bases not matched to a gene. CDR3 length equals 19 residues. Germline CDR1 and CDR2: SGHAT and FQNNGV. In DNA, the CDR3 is TGTGCCAGCAGCCGCAAGGGGACTAGCGGGTATTACATTGAAGATACGCAGTATTTT. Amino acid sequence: CASSRKGTSGYYIEDTQYF. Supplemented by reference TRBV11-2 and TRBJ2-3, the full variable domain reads EAGVAQSPRYKIIEKRQSVAFWCNPISGHATLYWYQQILGQGPKLLIQFQNNGVVDDSQLPKDRFSAERLKGVDSTLKIQPAKLEDSAVYLCASSRKGTSGYYIEDTQYFGPGTRLTVL.

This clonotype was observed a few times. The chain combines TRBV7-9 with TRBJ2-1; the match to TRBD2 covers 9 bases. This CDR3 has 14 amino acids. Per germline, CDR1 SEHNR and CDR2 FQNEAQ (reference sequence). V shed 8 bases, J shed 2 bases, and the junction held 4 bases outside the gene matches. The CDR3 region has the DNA TGTGCCAGCGTGGCGGGGGGGCCCTACAATGAGCAGTTCTTC. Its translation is CASVAGGPYNEQFF.

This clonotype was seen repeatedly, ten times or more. The CDR3 loop is CSARITGGGNSPLHF. The CDR3 DNA sequence: TGCAGTGCTAGAATTACAGGGGGAGGGAATTCACCCCTCCACTTT. The chain uses TRBV20-1 and TRBJ1-6; 8 bases align to TRBD1. Trimming cost V 2 bases and J 7 bases; bases outside gene matches: 7. Germline loops: CDR1 DFQATT, CDR2 SNEGSKA (reference sequence). CDR3 size: 15 residues.

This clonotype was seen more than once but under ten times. CDR3 in amino acids: CATSELDVNTEAFF. CDR3 sequence (DNA): TGTGCCACCAGTGAACTTGACGTGAACACTGAAGCTTTCTTT. The chain employs TRBV24-1 and TRBJ1-1; D gene uncertain. This CDR3 spans 14 amino acids. The V and J ends lost 4 bases and 0 bases respectively, with 8 bases between them. Germline CDR1 reads KGHDR; CDR2 reads SFDVKD.

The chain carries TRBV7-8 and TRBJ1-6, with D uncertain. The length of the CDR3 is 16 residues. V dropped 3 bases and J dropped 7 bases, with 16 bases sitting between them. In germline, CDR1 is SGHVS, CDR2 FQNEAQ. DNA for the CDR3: TGTGCCAGCAGCTTTGAAGACGTGCGTCACAATTCACCCCTCCACTTT. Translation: CASSFEDVRHNSPLHF.

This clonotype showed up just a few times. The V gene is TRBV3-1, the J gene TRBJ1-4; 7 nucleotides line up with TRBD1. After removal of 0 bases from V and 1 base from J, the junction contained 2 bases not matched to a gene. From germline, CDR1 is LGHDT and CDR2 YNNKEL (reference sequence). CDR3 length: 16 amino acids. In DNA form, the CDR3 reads TGTGCCAGCAGCCAAGATGGGACAGAAACTAATGAAAAACTGTTTTTT. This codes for CASSQDGTETNEKLFF.

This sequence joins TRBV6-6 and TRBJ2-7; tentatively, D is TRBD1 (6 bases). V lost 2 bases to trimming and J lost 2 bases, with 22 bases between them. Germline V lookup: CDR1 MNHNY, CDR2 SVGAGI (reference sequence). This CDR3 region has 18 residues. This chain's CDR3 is CASSYGGYGPDSAYEQYF. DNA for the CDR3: TGTGCCAGCAGTTACGGAGGATATGGCCCGGACAGCGCCTACGAGCAGTACTTC.

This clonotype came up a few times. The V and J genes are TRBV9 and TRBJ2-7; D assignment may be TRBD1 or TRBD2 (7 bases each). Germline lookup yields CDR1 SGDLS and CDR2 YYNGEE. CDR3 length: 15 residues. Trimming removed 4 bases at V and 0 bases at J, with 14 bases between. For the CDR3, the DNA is TGTGCCAGCAGCCCAAGCGGGGACAGCTCCTACGAGCAGTACTTC. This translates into CASSPSGDSSYEQYF. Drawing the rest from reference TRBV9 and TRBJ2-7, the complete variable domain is DSGVTQTPKHLITATGQRVTLRCSPRSGDLSVYWYQQSLDQGLQFLIQYYNGEERAKGNILERFSAQQFPDLHSELNLSSLELGDSALYFCASSPSGDSSYEQYFGPGTRLTVT.

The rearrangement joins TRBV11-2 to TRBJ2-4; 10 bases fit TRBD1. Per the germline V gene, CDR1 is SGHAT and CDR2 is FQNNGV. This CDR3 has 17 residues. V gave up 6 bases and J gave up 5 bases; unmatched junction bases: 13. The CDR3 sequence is CASRAPGQGWAENIQYF. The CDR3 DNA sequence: TGTGCCAGCAGGGCCCCGGGACAGGGGTGGGCAGAAAACATTCAGTACTTC.

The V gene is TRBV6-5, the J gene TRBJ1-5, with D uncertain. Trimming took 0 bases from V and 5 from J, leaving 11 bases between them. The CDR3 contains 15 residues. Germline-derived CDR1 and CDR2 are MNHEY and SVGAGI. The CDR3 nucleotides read TGTGCCAGCAGTTACTCATGGGGTGGTGATCAGCCCCAGCATTTT. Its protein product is CASSYSWGGDQPQHF.

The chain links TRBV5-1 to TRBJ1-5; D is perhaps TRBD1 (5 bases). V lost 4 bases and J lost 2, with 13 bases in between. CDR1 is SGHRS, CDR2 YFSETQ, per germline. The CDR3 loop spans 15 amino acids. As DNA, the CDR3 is TGCGCCAGCAGCGCCGGGACGGCTCGCAATCAGCCCCAGCATTTT. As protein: CASSAGTARNQPQHF.

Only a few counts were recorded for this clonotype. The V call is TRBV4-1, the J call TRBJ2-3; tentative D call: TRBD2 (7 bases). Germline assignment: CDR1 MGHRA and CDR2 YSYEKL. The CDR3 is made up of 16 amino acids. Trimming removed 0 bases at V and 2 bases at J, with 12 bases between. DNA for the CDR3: TGCGCCAGCAGCCAAGAAGGCGGGGGCCTCACAGATACGCAGTATTTT. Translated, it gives CASSQEGGGLTDTQYF.

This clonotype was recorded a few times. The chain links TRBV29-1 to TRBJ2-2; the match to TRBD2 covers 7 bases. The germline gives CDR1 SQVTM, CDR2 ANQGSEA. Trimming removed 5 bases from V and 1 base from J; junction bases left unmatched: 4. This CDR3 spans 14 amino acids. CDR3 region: CSVFRGENTGELFF. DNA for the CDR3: TGCAGCGTTTTTCGGGGGGAGAACACCGGGGAGCTGTTTTTT.

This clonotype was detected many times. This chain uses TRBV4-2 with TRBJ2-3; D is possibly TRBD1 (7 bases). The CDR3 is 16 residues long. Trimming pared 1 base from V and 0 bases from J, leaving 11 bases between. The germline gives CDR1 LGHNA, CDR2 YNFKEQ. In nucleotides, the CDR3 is TGTGCCAGCAGCCAAGCAGGGGGGCATAGCACAGATACGCAGTATTTT. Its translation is CASSQAGGHSTDTQYF.

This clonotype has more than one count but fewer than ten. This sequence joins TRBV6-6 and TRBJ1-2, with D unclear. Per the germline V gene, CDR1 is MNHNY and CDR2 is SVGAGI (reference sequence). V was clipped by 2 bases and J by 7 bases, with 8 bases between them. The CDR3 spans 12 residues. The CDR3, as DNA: TGTGCCAGCAGTTACGGCCAGGCTGGCTACACCTTC. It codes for CASSYGQAGYTF.

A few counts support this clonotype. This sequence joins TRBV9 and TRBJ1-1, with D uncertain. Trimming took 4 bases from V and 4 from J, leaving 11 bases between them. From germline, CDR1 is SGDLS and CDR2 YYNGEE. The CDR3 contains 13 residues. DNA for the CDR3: TGTGCCAGCAGCCCCCATGTCGCCACTGAAGCTTTCTTT. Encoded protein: CASSPHVATEAFF.

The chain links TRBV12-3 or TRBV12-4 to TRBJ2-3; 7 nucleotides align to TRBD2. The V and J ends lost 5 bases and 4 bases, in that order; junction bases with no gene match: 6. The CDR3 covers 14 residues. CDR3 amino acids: CASSNGLVSDTQYF. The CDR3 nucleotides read TGTGCCAGCAGTAACGGACTAGTTTCAGATACGCAGTATTTT.

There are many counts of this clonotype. CDR3 sequence reads: CASSYGSGSGSWDTQYF. In nucleotides, the CDR3 is TGTGCCAGCAGTTACGGGTCGGGTAGCGGAAGTTGGGATACGCAGTATTTT. The chain combines TRBV6-2 or TRBV6-3 with TRBJ2-3; D perhaps matches TRBD2 (6 bases). Germline-derived CDR1 and CDR2 are MNHEY and SVGEGT. Trimming removed 2 bases from V and 6 bases from J, with 21 bases in between. The length of the CDR3 is 17 residues.

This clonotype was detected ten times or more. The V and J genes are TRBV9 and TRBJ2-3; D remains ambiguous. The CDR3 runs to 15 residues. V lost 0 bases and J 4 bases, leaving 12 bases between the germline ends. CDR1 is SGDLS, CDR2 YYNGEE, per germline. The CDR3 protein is CASSVGGSSADTQYF. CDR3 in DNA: TGTGCCAGCAGCGTAGGAGGCAGCTCGGCAGATACGCAGTATTTT.

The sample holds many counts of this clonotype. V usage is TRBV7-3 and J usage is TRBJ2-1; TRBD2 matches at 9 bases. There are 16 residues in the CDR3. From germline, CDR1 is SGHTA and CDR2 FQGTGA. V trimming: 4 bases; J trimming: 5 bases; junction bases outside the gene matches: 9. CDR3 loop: CASSSYSGGGDNEQFF. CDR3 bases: TGTGCCAGCAGCTCCTATAGCGGGGGAGGCGACAATGAGCAGTTCTTC.

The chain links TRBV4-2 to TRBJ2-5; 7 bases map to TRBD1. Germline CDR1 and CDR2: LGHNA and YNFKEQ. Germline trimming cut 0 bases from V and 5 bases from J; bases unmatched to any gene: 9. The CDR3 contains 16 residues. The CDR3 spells CASSQENDRVGETQYF. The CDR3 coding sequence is TGTGCCAGCAGCCAAGAGAACGACAGGGTCGGTGAGACCCAGTACTTC.

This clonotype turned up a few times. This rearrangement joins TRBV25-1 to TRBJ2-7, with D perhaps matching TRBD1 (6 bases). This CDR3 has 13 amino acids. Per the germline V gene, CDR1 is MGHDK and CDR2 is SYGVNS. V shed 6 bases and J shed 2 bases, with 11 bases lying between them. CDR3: CASRLTGTYEQYF. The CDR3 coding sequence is TGTGCCAGCAGATTAACAGGGACCTACGAGCAGTACTTC.